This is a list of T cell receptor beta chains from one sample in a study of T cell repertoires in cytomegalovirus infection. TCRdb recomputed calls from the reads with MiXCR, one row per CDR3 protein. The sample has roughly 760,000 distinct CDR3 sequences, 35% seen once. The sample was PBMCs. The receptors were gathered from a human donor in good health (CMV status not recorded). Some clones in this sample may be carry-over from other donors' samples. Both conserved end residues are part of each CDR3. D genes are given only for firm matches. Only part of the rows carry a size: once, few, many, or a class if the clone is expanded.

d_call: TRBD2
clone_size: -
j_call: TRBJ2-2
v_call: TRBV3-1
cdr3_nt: TGTGCCAGCAGCCACCAGGGACTAGCGGGACAGGAGCTGTTTTTT
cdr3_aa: CASSHQGLAGQELFF

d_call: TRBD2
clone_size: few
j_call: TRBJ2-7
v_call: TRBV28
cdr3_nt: TGTGCCAGCGGTGGGTGGGGCCTACGGACTAGCGGATCCTACGAGCAGTACTTC
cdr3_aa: CASGGWGLRTSGSYEQYF

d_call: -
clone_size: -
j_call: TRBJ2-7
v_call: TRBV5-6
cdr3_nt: TGTGCCAGCAGCTTGGGGGGCGTAGCCTACGAGCAGTACTTC
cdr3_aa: CASSLGGVAYEQYF

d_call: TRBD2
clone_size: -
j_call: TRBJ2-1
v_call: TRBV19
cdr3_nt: TGTGCCAGTATTATATACGCTAGCGGGTACAATGAGCAGTTCTTC
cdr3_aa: CASIIYASGYNEQFF

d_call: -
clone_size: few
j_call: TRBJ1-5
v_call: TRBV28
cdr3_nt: TGTGCCAGCAGCCGACTCAATCAGCCCCAGCATTTT
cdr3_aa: CASSRLNQPQHF

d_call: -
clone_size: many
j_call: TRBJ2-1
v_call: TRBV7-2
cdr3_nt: TGTGCCAGCAGCCCTAGTAGGGAGCCCCACAATGAGCAGTTCTTC
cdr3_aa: CASSPSREPHNEQFF

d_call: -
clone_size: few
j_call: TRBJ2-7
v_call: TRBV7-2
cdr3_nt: TGTGCCAGCAGCATGAGATTCTACGAGCAGTACTTC
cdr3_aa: CASSMRFYEQYF

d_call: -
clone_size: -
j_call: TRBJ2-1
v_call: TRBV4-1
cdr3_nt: TGCGCCAGCAGCCAAGACTCTAGCCGGATATTCTTC
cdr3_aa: CASSQDSSRIFF

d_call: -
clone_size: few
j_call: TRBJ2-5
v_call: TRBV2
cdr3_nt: TGTGCCAGCAAACAATGGGAGACCCAGTACTTC
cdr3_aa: CASKQWETQYF

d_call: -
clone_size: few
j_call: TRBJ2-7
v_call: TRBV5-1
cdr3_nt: TGCGCCAGCAGCCTGCATCCGACCGGCTACGAGCAGTACTTC
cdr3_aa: CASSLHPTGYEQYF

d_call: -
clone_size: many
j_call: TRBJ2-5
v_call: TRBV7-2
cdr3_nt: TGTGCCAGCAGCTTAGGAGTAGTGGTAGAGACCCAGTACTTC
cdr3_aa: CASSLGVVVETQYF

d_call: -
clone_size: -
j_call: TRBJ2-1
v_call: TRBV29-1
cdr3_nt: TGCAGCGTTGAGTCCGACCCGGAACGGATTTACAATGAGCAGTTCTTC
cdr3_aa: CSVESDPERIYNEQFF

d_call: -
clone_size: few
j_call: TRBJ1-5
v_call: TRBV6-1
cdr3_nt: TGTGCCAGCAGCTCCGGGACGAGCAATCAGCCCCAGCATTTT
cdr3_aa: CASSSGTSNQPQHF

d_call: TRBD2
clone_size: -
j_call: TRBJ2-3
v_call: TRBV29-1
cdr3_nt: TGCAGCGCCCTGGCTTGGACTAGCGGGAGGAGAGATACGCAGTATTTT
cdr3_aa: CSALAWTSGRRDTQYF

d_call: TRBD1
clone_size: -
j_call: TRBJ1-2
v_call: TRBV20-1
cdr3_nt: TGCAGTGCTAGAGTGGCAGGGGGCATGGGCTACACCTTC
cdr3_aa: CSARVAGGMGYTF

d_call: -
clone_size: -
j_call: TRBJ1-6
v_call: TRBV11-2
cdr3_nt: TGTGCCAGCAGCGCACAGCCGAGGAGAAATTCACCCCTCCACTTT
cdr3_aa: CASSAQPRRNSPLHF

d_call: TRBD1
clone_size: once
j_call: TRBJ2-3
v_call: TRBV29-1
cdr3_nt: TGCAGCGCGGACAGGGGGGTAGATACGCAGTATTTT
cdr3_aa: CSADRGVDTQYF

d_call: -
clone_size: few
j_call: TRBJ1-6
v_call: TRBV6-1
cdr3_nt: TGTGCCAGCAGTGACGAGTTGGACGGGCCTATGTGGGGAACCCTCCACTTT
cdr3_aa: CASSDELDGPMWGTLHF

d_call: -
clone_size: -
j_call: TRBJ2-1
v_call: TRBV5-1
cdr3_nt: TGCGCCAGCCGCATCCTACCGAGCTCCTACAATGAGCAGTTCTTC
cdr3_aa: CASRILPSSYNEQFF

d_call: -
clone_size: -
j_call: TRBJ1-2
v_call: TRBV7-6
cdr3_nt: TGTGCCAGCAGCCCCGGCGGGGGGGCGCGTGGCTACACCTTC
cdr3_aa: CASSPGGGARGYTF

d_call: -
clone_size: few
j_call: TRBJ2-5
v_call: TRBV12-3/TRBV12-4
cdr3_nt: TGTGCCAGCCACCAGGGGCGCCAAGAGACCCAGTACTTC
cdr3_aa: CASHQGRQETQYF

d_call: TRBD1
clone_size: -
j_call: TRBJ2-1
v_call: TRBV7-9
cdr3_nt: TGTGCCAGCGGCGGGACAGGGAGAGACAATGAGCAGTTCTTC
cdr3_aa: CASGGTGRDNEQFF

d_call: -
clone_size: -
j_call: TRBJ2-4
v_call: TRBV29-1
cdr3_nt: TGCAGCGTTGTAGGTAGCCCGATAGCCAAAAACATTCAGTACTTC
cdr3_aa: CSVVGSPIAKNIQYF

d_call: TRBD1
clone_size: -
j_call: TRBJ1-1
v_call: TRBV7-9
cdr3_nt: TGTGCCAGCAGCCCAGGGGGGGACCCGAGAAGTGCAGAAGCTTTCTTT
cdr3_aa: CASSPGGDPRSAEAFF

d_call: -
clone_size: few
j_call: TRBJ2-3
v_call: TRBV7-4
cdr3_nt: TGTGCCAGCAGCTTTACAGGGAACACAGATACGCAGTATTTT
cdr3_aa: CASSFTGNTDTQYF

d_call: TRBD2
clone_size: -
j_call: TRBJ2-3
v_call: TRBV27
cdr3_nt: TGTGCCAGCAGTTTCCGAGGACTAGCGGGAGTAGCGGATACGCAGTATTTT
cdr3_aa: CASSFRGLAGVADTQYF

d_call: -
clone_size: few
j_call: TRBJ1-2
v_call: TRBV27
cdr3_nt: TGTGCCAGCAGCCACCGGGACCTACGGGGCTACACCTTC
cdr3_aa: CASSHRDLRGYTF

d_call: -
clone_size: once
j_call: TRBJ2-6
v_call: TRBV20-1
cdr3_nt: TGCAGTGCGCCCAGGGCTGGGGCCAACGTCCTGACTTTC
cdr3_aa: CSAPRAGANVLTF

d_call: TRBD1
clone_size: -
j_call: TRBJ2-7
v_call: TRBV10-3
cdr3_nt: TGTGCCATCAGGAGGGATACCGGGACAGGTTCCGAGCAGTACTTC
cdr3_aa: CAIRRDTGTGSEQYF

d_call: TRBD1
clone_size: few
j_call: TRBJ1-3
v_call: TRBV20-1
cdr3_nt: TGCAGTGCTAGAGAGGGGACAGGGGCTGGAAACACCATATATTTT
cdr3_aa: CSAREGTGAGNTIYF

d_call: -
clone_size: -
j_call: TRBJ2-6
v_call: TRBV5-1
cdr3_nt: TGCGCCAGCAGTTTCCAACAGGGCCCTGGGGCCAACGTCCTGACTTTC
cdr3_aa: CASSFQQGPGANVLTF

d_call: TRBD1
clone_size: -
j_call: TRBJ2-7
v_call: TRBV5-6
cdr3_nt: TGTGCCAGCAGCCCGGCGACAGGGAGAAGGCACGAGCAGTACTTC
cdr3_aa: CASSPATGRRHEQYF

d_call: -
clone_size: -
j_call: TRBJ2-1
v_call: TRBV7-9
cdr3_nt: TGTGCCAGCAGCCAGACAGAGCAGTTCTTC
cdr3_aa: CASSQTEQFF

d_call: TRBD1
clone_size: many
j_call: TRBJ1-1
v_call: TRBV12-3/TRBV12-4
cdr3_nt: TGTGCCAGCAGCGGGGACAGCATGAACACTGAAGCTTTCTTT
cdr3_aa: CASSGDSMNTEAFF

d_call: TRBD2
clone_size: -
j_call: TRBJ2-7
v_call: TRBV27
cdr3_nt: TGTGCCAGCAGTCCCGTGGGTGGGGAGGGCTACGAGCAGTACTTC
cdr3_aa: CASSPVGGEGYEQYF

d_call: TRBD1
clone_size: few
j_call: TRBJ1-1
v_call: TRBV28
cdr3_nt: TGTGCCAGCCGAATATCAGGGGGCATTGGCACTGAAGCTTTCTTT
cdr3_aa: CASRISGGIGTEAFF

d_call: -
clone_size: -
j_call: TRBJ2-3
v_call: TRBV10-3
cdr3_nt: TGTGCCATCAGTGAACAGGGTCTGAGCACAGATACGCAGTATTTT
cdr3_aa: CAISEQGLSTDTQYF